The rows below give T cell receptor beta chains drawn from one sample of a study of T cells in Graves' hyperthyroidism and ophthalmopathy. Using its own MiXCR run on the multiplex PCR reads, TCRdb lists one record per CDR3 protein. The sample lists 500,000 to 600,000 distinct CDR3 sequences, roughly 50% occurring once. Sequencing was performed on peripheral blood or thyroid tissue (not recorded which). The source of these receptors is an adult woman with Graves' disease, either hyperthyroidism or ophthalmopathy (not recorded which). Both conserved end residues are part of each CDR3. Fields, in order: V gene, CDR3 length, J gene, D gene, clone size, CDR3 DNA, CDR3 protein. D genes are given only for firm matches. Some rows have no size entry. The others give once, few or many, or a class for an expanded clone.

TRBV9	17	TRBJ1-2	TRBD1	once	TGTGCCAGCAACCATTACCCGGTGGGGACAGTGGACTATGGCTACACCTTC	CASNHYPVGTVDYGYTF
TRBV4-2	15	TRBJ1-5	.	many	TGTGCCAGCAGCGCTCAAACAGGGAGGAATCAGCCCCAGCATTTT	CASSAQTGRNQPQHF
TRBV5-8	12	TRBJ2-5	.	many	TGTGCCAGCAGCATACTACTGGAGACCCAGTACTTC	CASSILLETQYF
TRBV7-9	15	TRBJ2-7	.	.	TGTGCCAGCAGCTTATGGACTGACGCCTCTTACGAGCAGTACTTC	CASSLWTDASYEQYF
TRBV29-1	12	TRBJ1-3	.	once	TGCAGCGTTCAGGGCAAGCTAAACACCATATATTTT	CSVQGKLNTIYF
TRBV7-7	13	TRBJ2-2	.	.	TGTGCTAGCACCGCGGACCTTGACGGGGAGCTGTTTTTT	CASTADLDGELFF
TRBV20-1	12	TRBJ1-4	TRBD1	.	TGCAGTGCTAGGACAGGGGGGGAAAAACTGTTTTTT	CSARTGGEKLFF
TRBV30	15	TRBJ2-2	.	few	TGTGCCTGGAGTGTACGTGACCGAGACACCGGGGAGCTGTTTTTT	CAWSVRDRDTGELFF
TRBV7-2	14	TRBJ2-5	.	many	TGTGCCAGCAGCTTACAAGCGGTTCAAGAGACCCAGTACTTC	CASSLQAVQETQYF
TRBV2	15	TRBJ2-5	TRBD2	once	TGTGCCAGCAGACTGGGGACTAGCGGGTTGAAGACCCAGTACTTC	CASRLGTSGLKTQYF
TRBV29-1	12	TRBJ2-5	.	.	TGCAGCGCCGGAATCGGACAAGAGACCCAGTACTTC	CSAGIGQETQYF
TRBV10-3	14	TRBJ2-7	TRBD2	many	TGTGCCATCAGCACTAGCGGGAGGGCCCACGAGCAGTACTTC	CAISTSGRAHEQYF
TRBV7-2	9	TRBJ2-5	.	.	TGTGCCAGCGAGGGGAGTCGGTACTTC	CASEGSRYF
TRBV19	15	TRBJ2-5	TRBD2	once	TGTGCCAGTAGATCCGGAGTAGCGGGATCGGAGACCCAGTACTTC	CASRSGVAGSETQYF
TRBV15	12	TRBJ2-5	.	.	TGTGCCACCAGCAGAGTCGAGGAGACCCAGTACTTC	CATSRVEETQYF
TRBV13	15	TRBJ2-7	.	many	TGTGCCAGCAGGGAGTGGGCTAGCGCTGTCTACGAGCAGTACTTC	CASREWASAVYEQYF
TRBV7-2	13	TRBJ1-1	.	.	TGTGCCAGCAGCTTAGACGGGGAGGTGGGAGCTTTCTTT	CASSLDGEVGAFF
TRBV15	13	TRBJ1-2	.	.	TGTGCCACCAGCCCACGACAGGCCTATGGCTACACCTTC	CATSPRQAYGYTF
TRBV29-1	11	TRBJ1-2	TRBD1	many	TGCAGCGTGGGGACAGGGTATGGCTACACCTTC	CSVGTGYGYTF
TRBV29-1	15	TRBJ1-1	.	few	TGCAGCGGGCTCCGGGGGGCAGGGTATACCAGACTAGCTTTCTTT	CSGLRGAGYTRLAFF
TRBV29-1	13	TRBJ2-2	TRBD1	.	TGCAGCGGTGGGACAGGGGGCACCGGGGAGCTGTTTTTT	CSGGTGGTGELFF
TRBV10-1	14	TRBJ1-1	.	.	TGCGCCAGCACCTTGACAGGAGAAAACACTGAGGCTTTCTTT	CASTLTGENTEAFF
TRBV12-3/TRBV12-4	16	TRBJ2-2	TRBD1	.	TGTGCCAGCAGTTTGGCCGGGACAGGGACCACCGGGGAGCTGTTTTTT	CASSLAGTGTTGELFF
TRBV7-2	16	TRBJ2-5	TRBD1	many	TGTGCCAGCAGCTTAGTAGGCGGGTCCCCAGGGGGGACCCAGTACTTC	CASSLVGGSPGGTQYF
TRBV6-2/TRBV6-3	14	TRBJ2-5	.	many	TGTGCCACCCTACGACGGAGCGCCGAAGAGACCCAGTACTTC	CATLRRSAEETQYF
TRBV15	12	TRBJ2-3	.	many	TGTGCCACCAGCAGAGTCTCAGATACGCAGTATTTT	CATSRVSDTQYF
TRBV7-9	15	TRBJ1-1	.	many	TGTGCCAGCAGCTCCGGACCGGACAGACACCCTGAAGCTTTCTTT	CASSSGPDRHPEAFF
TRBV29-1	14	TRBJ1-1	.	many	TGCAGCGTTGAAGTTGAGGGGGGTCCCACTGAAGCTTTCTTT	CSVEVEGGPTEAFF
TRBV9	15	TRBJ1-3	.	.	TGTGCCAGCAGCGCGACCCTCGCTCCCGGAAACACCATATATTTT	CASSATLAPGNTIYF
TRBV24-1	17	TRBJ2-1	.	.	TGTGCCACCAGTGATCCGGCTAGGTCGGGCTCCTACAATGAGCAGTTCTTC	CATSDPARSGSYNEQFF
TRBV4-1	13	TRBJ1-1	.	many	TGCGCCAGCAGCCAAGCCCGAGACGGGGGAGCTTTCTTT	CASSQARDGGAFF
TRBV2	12	TRBJ1-2	.	many	TGTGCCAGCCACCAGCTAATCTATGGCTACACCTTC	CASHQLIYGYTF
TRBV29-1	13	TRBJ1-2	.	.	TGCAGCGTCGGACAGACGAAGGACTATGGCTACACCTTC	CSVGQTKDYGYTF
TRBV5-6	12	TRBJ2-2	.	.	TGTGCCAGCAGCTTCAGGTGGGGGGAGCTGTTTTTT	CASSFRWGELFF
TRBV6-5	16	TRBJ1-5	.	few	TGTGCCATCAGTGCTGGGACGGCCAGGAGCAATCAGCCCCAGCATTTT	CAISAGTARSNQPQHF
TRBV28	18	TRBJ1-3	.	.	TGTGCCAGCAGTTTGCCGCGGCAGGGCGGGGTCTCTGGAAACACCATATATTTT	CASSLPRQGGVSGNTIYF
TRBV6-1	12	TRBJ1-2	.	.	TGTGCCAGCATCGGGACGGGGTATGGCTACACCTTC	CASIGTGYGYTF
TRBV7-9	13	TRBJ1-2	TRBD1	many	TGTGCCAGCAGCCCAATTGACAGGGGGGGCTACACCTTC	CASSPIDRGGYTF
TRBV7-2	13	TRBJ1-2	.	few	TGTGCCAGCAGCTTAGTGTACAGCTATGGCTACACCTTC	CASSLVYSYGYTF
TRBV7-9	16	TRBJ1-2	TRBD1	.	TGTGCCAGCAGCTTAGGGGACAGGAGAGCTAACTATGGCTACACCTTC	CASSLGDRRANYGYTF
TRBV2	13	TRBJ2-1	.	few	TGTGCCAGCAGTGAGGGGATGGAGAAGTGGCAGTTCTTC	CASSEGMEKWQFF
TRBV25-1	16	TRBJ2-2	.	.	TGTGCCAGCTTGGCCCCGGGACCGGGAGCGACCGGGGAGCTGTTTTTT	CASLAPGPGATGELFF
TRBV7-9	19	TRBJ2-2	TRBD2	many	TGTGCCAGCAGCTTAAGCCCGGGACTAGCGGGAGTGAACACCGGGGAGCTGTTTTTT	CASSLSPGLAGVNTGELFF
TRBV7-9	11	TRBJ1-2	.	.	TGTGCCAGTCAGGGGCTGAGTGGAAACACCTTC	CASQGLSGNTF
TRBV19	14	TRBJ2-1	TRBD2	.	TGTGCCAGTTCTTGGCGGGAGGGGTACAATGAGCAGTTCTTC	CASSWREGYNEQFF
TRBV10-3	14	TRBJ2-3	.	once	TGTGCCATCAGTGAGTCGTTGTCGACAGATACGCAGTATTTT	CAISESLSTDTQYF
TRBV20-1	15	TRBJ1-5	TRBD1	.	TGCAGTGCTAGAGATCTGGAACAGGGGATTCAGCCCCAGCATTTT	CSARDLEQGIQPQHF
TRBV7-9	16	TRBJ2-2	.	many	TGTGCCAGCAGCCTCCGGGTAGGGGGAACCACCGGGGAGCTGTTTTTT	CASSLRVGGTTGELFF
TRBV20-1	12	TRBJ2-2	.	.	TGCAGTGCCCTTTCGAACACCGGGGAGCTGTTTTTT	CSALSNTGELFF
TRBV7-9	17	TRBJ2-7	TRBD2	few	TGTGCCAGCACCCTTCGGACTAGCGGGAGCCAACCCTACGAGCAGTACTTC	CASTLRTSGSQPYEQYF
TRBV10-3	15	TRBJ2-3	TRBD2	.	TGTGCCATCAGCCAGCCGGGACTAGATCAGGGTACGCAGTATTTT	CAISQPGLDQGTQYF
TRBV3-1	16	TRBJ2-6	.	.	TGTGCCAGCAGCGCCCAGACAGACTCTGGGGCCAACGTCCTGACTTTC	CASSAQTDSGANVLTF